This T cell receptor (beta chain) was identified during a study of early T cells in non-severe SARS-CoV-2 infection. Study context: Sequencing targeted bulk RNA from unsorted whole blood, leaving chains unpaired.

The V end lost 6 bases, the J end lost 4 bases, and 14 bases lay between the germline ends. The CDR3 contains 14 residues. CDR1 is SGHAT and CDR2 is FQDESV in the germline V gene (reference sequence). This clonotype was seen at least ten times. As part of library construction, unique molecular identifiers were attached to individual cDNA molecules. MiXCR, applied by TCRdb to the 5' RACE reads, yields one record per CDR3 protein. The data contain tens of thousands of distinct CDR3 sequences, approximately 6.1% of them singletons. The rearrangement uses TRBV11-1 and TRBJ2-3; D remains unclear. The origin of this receptor is an adult who was a healthcare worker with PCR-confirmed SARS-CoV-2 infection or an uninfected control (not recorded which). Sequenced material: whole blood. The CDR3: CASSNGLFADTQYF. The CDR3 DNA sequence: TGTGCCAGCAGTAACGGTCTCTTTGCAGATACGCAGTATTTT.